By share, the clone carrying this T cell receptor (beta chain) counts as medium-sized. These data come from a study of patients and donors after allogeneic stem cell transplantation. V lost 2 bases to trimming and J lost 2 bases, with 9 bases between them. The V gene's germline CDR1 is MNHEY and CDR2 SVGAGI. This CDR3 contains 14 residues. One entry per CDR3 protein, called by TCRdb with MiXCR from the RT-PCR reads. The sample consists of about 1,800 distinct CDR3 sequences, around 14% of them appearing once. The chain combines TRBV6-5 with TRBJ1-1; possible D gene TRBD1, 6 bases. The clonotype comes from a human donor who was either an allogeneic HSCT recipient or a stem cell or donor lymphocyte infusion donor (not recorded which). It is not recorded whose cells these are; they may come from a transplant donor. The sample consisted of blood, either unsorted or a sorted T cell fraction (not recorded which). This CDR3 reads CASSYGTINTEAFF. The CDR3 DNA sequence: TGTGCCAGCAGTTACGGGACAATCAACACTGAAGCTTTCTTT.